The rows below give T cell receptor beta chains drawn from one sample of a study of T cells in Graves' hyperthyroidism and ophthalmopathy. One entry per CDR3 protein, called by TCRdb with MiXCR from the multiplex PCR reads. The top ten clones hold roughly 3.4% of a sample with approximately 620,000 distinct CDR3 sequences, more than 15% of them seen once. Sequencing input: blood. These receptors all come from a woman aged 40 to 55 with Graves' ophthalmopathy. Each CDR3 is given with its conserved first and last residue. D genes are given only for firm matches. Some rows have no size entry. The others give once, few or many, or a class for an expanded clone.

j_gene: TRBJ2-7; d_gene: .; abundance: many; v_gene: TRBV10-2; CDR3aa: CASSDGGGGDEQYF; CDR3nt: TGCGCCAGCAGTGATGGCGGTGGAGGGGACGAGCAGTACTTC
j_gene: TRBJ1-5; d_gene: .; abundance: many; v_gene: TRBV6-1; CDR3aa: CASRYHRVGGNQPQHF; CDR3nt: TGTGCCAGCAGATACCACAGGGTGGGAGGCAATCAGCCCCAGCATTTT
j_gene: TRBJ2-5; d_gene: TRBD2; abundance: many; v_gene: TRBV3-1; CDR3aa: CASSQGTIPSGRVSQYF; CDR3nt: TGTGCCAGCAGCCAAGGGACGATTCCTAGCGGACGGGTTTCCCAGTACTTC
j_gene: TRBJ2-7; d_gene: .; abundance: many; v_gene: TRBV28; CDR3aa: CASTRAGSYEQYF; CDR3nt: TGTGCCAGCACCCGGGCCGGCAGCTACGAGCAGTACTTC
j_gene: TRBJ2-3; d_gene: TRBD1; abundance: .; v_gene: TRBV6-1; CDR3aa: CASSVQDRGSTDTQYF; CDR3nt: TGTGCCAGCAGTGTCCAGGACAGGGGCTCCACAGATACGCAGTATTTT
j_gene: TRBJ1-2; d_gene: .; abundance: .; v_gene: TRBV30; CDR3aa: CAWSVSGRGGVMRNYGYTF; CDR3nt: TGTGCCTGGAGTGTCTCCGGGAGGGGGGGGGTAATGCGGAACTATGGCTACACCTTC
j_gene: TRBJ2-7; d_gene: TRBD1; abundance: many; v_gene: TRBV28; CDR3aa: CASSSAGTGNYEQYF; CDR3nt: TGTGCCAGCAGTAGCGCCGGGACAGGGAACTACGAGCAGTACTTC
j_gene: TRBJ2-7; d_gene: TRBD2; abundance: .; v_gene: TRBV28; CDR3aa: CASIPSGTTYEQYF; CDR3nt: TGTGCCAGCATCCCATCCGGGACTACCTACGAGCAGTACTTC
j_gene: TRBJ1-5; d_gene: TRBD1; abundance: many; v_gene: TRBV6-1; CDR3aa: CASREVGQGFFQPQHF; CDR3nt: TGTGCCAGCAGGGAAGTTGGACAGGGTTTTTTTCAGCCCCAGCATTTT
j_gene: TRBJ1-1; d_gene: .; abundance: many; v_gene: TRBV3-1; CDR3aa: CASSQAGTGITEAFF; CDR3nt: TGTGCCAGCAGCCAAGCAGGGACCGGGATCACTGAAGCTTTCTTT
j_gene: TRBJ1-4; d_gene: .; abundance: many; v_gene: TRBV2; CDR3aa: CASTRQAQEKLFF; CDR3nt: TGTGCCAGCACTCGACAGGCCCAAGAAAAACTGTTTTTT
j_gene: TRBJ2-1; d_gene: TRBD2; abundance: .; v_gene: TRBV27; CDR3aa: CASKRGLAEPYNEQFF; CDR3nt: TGTGCCAGCAAAAGGGGACTAGCGGAGCCCTACAATGAGCAGTTCTTC
j_gene: TRBJ2-7; d_gene: .; abundance: .; v_gene: TRBV7-9; CDR3aa: CASSPGNQPYEQYF; CDR3nt: TGTGCCAGCAGCCCCGGGAACCAGCCCTACGAGCAGTACTTC
j_gene: TRBJ2-2; d_gene: TRBD2; abundance: few; v_gene: TRBV9; CDR3aa: CASSRSLAGATGELFF; CDR3nt: TGTGCCAGCAGCCGTTCACTAGCGGGGGCCACCGGGGAGCTGTTTTTT
j_gene: TRBJ2-2; d_gene: .; abundance: few; v_gene: TRBV12-3/TRBV12-4; CDR3aa: CASSFQRVTGELFF; CDR3nt: TGTGCCAGCAGTTTCCAGAGAGTCACCGGGGAGCTGTTTTTT
j_gene: TRBJ2-5; d_gene: .; abundance: few; v_gene: TRBV4-2; CDR3aa: CASSQGRAGIQETQYF; CDR3nt: TGTGCCAGCAGCCAGGGAAGAGCGGGCATCCAAGAGACCCAGTACTTC
j_gene: TRBJ2-1; d_gene: .; abundance: .; v_gene: TRBV7-3; CDR3aa: CASSFHGRQGFYNEQFF; CDR3nt: TGTGCCAGCAGCTTCCATGGCAGGCAAGGGTTTTACAATGAGCAGTTCTTC
j_gene: TRBJ2-3; d_gene: .; abundance: many; v_gene: TRBV12-3/TRBV12-4; CDR3aa: CASSLSAGYTDTQYF; CDR3nt: TGTGCCAGCAGTTTGTCTGCGGGGTACACAGATACGCAGTATTTT
j_gene: TRBJ2-7; d_gene: TRBD2; abundance: many; v_gene: TRBV7-9; CDR3aa: CASSYGGVAAARGEQYF; CDR3nt: TGTGCCAGCAGCTACGGGGGGGTAGCGGCCGCCCGAGGAGAGCAGTACTTC
j_gene: TRBJ1-1; d_gene: .; abundance: few; v_gene: TRBV12-3/TRBV12-4; CDR3aa: CASTYSEGNTEAFF; CDR3nt: TGTGCCAGCACCTACTCAGAAGGGAACACTGAAGCTTTCTTT
j_gene: TRBJ1-2; d_gene: .; abundance: many; v_gene: TRBV28; CDR3aa: CASSLPSVTLGYGYTF; CDR3nt: TGTGCCAGCAGTTTACCCAGTGTAACACTGGGCTATGGCTACACCTTC
j_gene: TRBJ2-5; d_gene: .; abundance: .; v_gene: TRBV15; CDR3aa: CATSREKGAGQETQYF; CDR3nt: TGTGCCACCAGCAGAGAGAAAGGGGCCGGGCAAGAGACCCAGTACTTC
j_gene: TRBJ2-5; d_gene: TRBD1; abundance: many; v_gene: TRBV2; CDR3aa: CASRNRGETQYF; CDR3nt: TGTGCCAGCAGGAACAGGGGAGAGACCCAGTACTTC
j_gene: TRBJ2-3; d_gene: TRBD1; abundance: many; v_gene: TRBV3-1; CDR3aa: CASSLQGGRTDTQYF; CDR3nt: TGTGCCAGCAGCTTACAGGGGGGCCGAACAGATACGCAGTATTTT
j_gene: TRBJ2-5; d_gene: TRBD2; abundance: many; v_gene: TRBV28; CDR3aa: CASSLRGGQETQYF; CDR3nt: TGTGCCAGCAGTTTGCGGGGGGGGCAAGAGACCCAGTACTTC
j_gene: TRBJ2-2; d_gene: .; abundance: many; v_gene: TRBV3-1; CDR3aa: CASSHSGGTGELFF; CDR3nt: TGTGCCAGCAGCCATTCGGGTGGCACCGGGGAGCTGTTTTTT
j_gene: TRBJ2-2; d_gene: .; abundance: few; v_gene: TRBV20-1; CDR3aa: CSAIVVAANTGELFF; CDR3nt: TGCAGTGCTATTGTGGTAGCGGCGAACACCGGGGAGCTGTTTTTT
j_gene: TRBJ2-7; d_gene: .; abundance: .; v_gene: TRBV7-2; CDR3aa: CASSYASYEQYF; CDR3nt: TGTGCCAGCAGCTATGCATCCTACGAGCAGTACTTC
j_gene: TRBJ2-5; d_gene: .; abundance: many; v_gene: TRBV2; CDR3aa: CASSARHQETQYF; CDR3nt: TGTGCCAGCAGTGCAAGACACCAAGAGACCCAGTACTTC
j_gene: TRBJ2-1; d_gene: TRBD2; abundance: many; v_gene: TRBV20-1; CDR3aa: CSARRLAPNEQFF; CDR3nt: TGCAGTGCTAGACGACTAGCTCCCAATGAGCAGTTCTTC
j_gene: TRBJ2-2; d_gene: .; abundance: .; v_gene: TRBV12-3/TRBV12-4; CDR3aa: CASRKNGEMGTGELFF; CDR3nt: TGTGCCAGCAGAAAAAACGGGGAGATGGGCACCGGGGAGCTGTTTTTT
j_gene: TRBJ2-3; d_gene: .; abundance: many; v_gene: TRBV7-9; CDR3aa: CASSPQSADTQYF; CDR3nt: TGTGCCAGCAGTCCCCAGAGCGCAGATACGCAGTATTTT
j_gene: TRBJ1-1; d_gene: TRBD1; abundance: few; v_gene: TRBV7-8; CDR3aa: CASSEYQTGITEAFF; CDR3nt: TGTGCCAGCAGCGAATACCAGACAGGGATCACTGAAGCTTTCTTT